Listed below are T cell receptor beta chains from one sample, sequenced in a study of blood T cell repertoires in COVID-19. Assay used: immunoSEQ multiplex PCR; TCRdb lists only in-frame clones, some missing. In the table there are over 100,000 clones, about 85% of which are singletons. Material: peripheral blood. The receptors originated from an elderly man with acute or convalescent COVID-19. CDR3s include the opening cysteine and the closing phenylalanine or tryptophan. Fields, in order: D gene, CDR3 length, V gene, J gene, clone size, CDR3 protein, CDR3 DNA. The D gene is left open where the match is weak. Only part of the rows carry a size: once, few, many, or a class if the clone is expanded.

NA	15	TRBV7-8	TRBJ1-3	NA	CASRQQETSGNTIYF	TGTGCCAGCAGACAACAGGAGACCTCTGGAAACACCATATATTTT
TRBD2	17	TRBV15	TRBJ2-2	NA	CATSRKGLAQFTGELFF	TGTGCCACCAGCAGAAAGGGACTAGCGCAATTCACCGGGGAGCTGTTTTTT
TRBD1	12	TRBV6-5	TRBJ1-1	NA	CASTNRGSWAFF	TGTGCCAGCACTAACAGGGGCTCGTGGGCTTTCTTT
TRBD2	12	TRBV10-1	TRBJ2-5	NA	CASSPKGAGMYF	TGCGCCAGCAGCCCGAAGGGAGCGGGGATGTACTTC
TRBD2	15	TRBV27	TRBJ2-2	NA	CASSRLAGYTGELFF	TGTGCCAGCAGTCGGCTAGCGGGATACACCGGGGAGCTGTTTTTT
NA	11	TRBV29-1	TRBJ1-1	NA	CSVETTKEAFF	TGCAGCGTTGAAACAACGAAAGAAGCTTTCTTT
NA	15	TRBV19	TRBJ2-7	few	CASSIGLASSYEQYF	TGTGCCAGTAGTATCGGACTCGCAAGCTCCTACGAGCAGTACTTC
NA	16	TRBV24-1	TRBJ2-5	NA	CATSDSPVDGQETQYF	TGTGCCACCAGTGATTCCCCCGTAGATGGCCAAGAGACCCAGTACTTC
TRBD1	14	TRBV7-2	TRBJ2-3	NA	CASSTDRTRDTQYF	TGTGCCAGCAGCACGGACAGGACCCGGGATACGCAGTATTTT
NA	14	TRBV18	TRBJ2-7	NA	CASSPNRTPYEQYF	TGTGCCAGCTCACCAAACAGAACCCCCTACGAGCAGTACTTC
NA	13	TRBV24-1	TRBJ1-5	NA	CATSGGEAQPQHF	TGTGCCACCAGTGGGGGGGAAGCTCAGCCCCAGCATTTT
TRBD1	19	TRBV4-1	TRBJ1-3	NA	CASSHPTGGKASSGNTIYF	TGCGCCAGCAGCCACCCCACAGGGGGCAAGGCGTCCTCTGGAAACACCATATATTTT
NA	15	TRBV5-1	TRBJ1-4	NA	CASSIQGSTNEKLFF	TGCGCCAGCAGCATACAGGGCTCAACTAATGAAAAACTGTTTTTT
TRBD1	13	TRBV3-1/TRBV3-2	TRBJ2-7	NA	CASSLLRDSEQYF	TGTGCCAGCAGCCTTCTCCGGGACAGCGAGCAGTACTTC
TRBD2	14	TRBV7-2	TRBJ2-5	NA	CASSPQRGEETQYF	TGTGCCAGCAGCCCACAGCGGGGGGAAGAGACCCAGTACTTC
TRBD1	14	TRBV5-1	TRBJ2-7	once	CASSFGTGTYEQYF	TGCGCCAGCAGCTTCGGGACAGGAACCTACGAGCAGTACTTC
TRBD1	16	TRBV5-1	TRBJ1-3	NA	CASSVTGISSGNTIYF	TGCGCCAGCAGCGTGACAGGGATTAGCTCTGGAAACACCATATATTTT
NA	18	TRBV5-1	TRBJ2-3	NA	CASSSPPPSPAKGDTQYF	TGCGCCAGCAGCTCGCCCCCCCCTAGCCCCGCAAAAGGAGATACGCAGTATTTT
NA	14	TRBV7-8	TRBJ2-7	NA	CASNSGGSSYEQYF	TGTGCCAGCAATAGTGGGGGGAGTTCCTACGAGCAGTACTTC
TRBD2	15	TRBV27	TRBJ2-2	NA	CASSLGGFGTGELFF	TGTGCCAGCAGCTTGGGAGGGTTCGGCACCGGGGAGCTGTTTTTT
NA	13	TRBV7-9	TRBJ2-7	few	CASEGLKIYEQYF	TGTGCCAGCGAGGGACTGAAGATCTACGAGCAGTACTTC
TRBD1	15	TRBV2	TRBJ1-1	NA	CASSSNMDRSTEAFF	TGTGCCAGCAGTTCGAATATGGACAGGTCCACTGAAGCTTTCTTT
NA	14	TRBV19	TRBJ1-4	NA	CASRRGQVNEKLFF	TGTGCCAGTAGAAGAGGGCAGGTTAATGAAAAACTGTTTTTT
TRBD1	14	TRBV7-2	TRBJ1-2	once	CASSFGTGGRGYTF	TGTGCCAGCAGCTTCGGGACAGGGGGGCGCGGCTACACCTTC
TRBD1	14	TRBV10-1	TRBJ1-1	NA	CASSGQGDNTEAFF	TGCGCCAGCAGTGGACAGGGGGATAACACTGAAGCTTTCTTT